This TCR beta chain appears in the sequencing data of a study of blood T cell repertoires in COVID-19 (dated by TCRdb to between 2020 and 2021). For context, the study as a whole: Samples from collaborators originated in the United States, Italy and Spain and spanned both the acute and convalescent phases of COVID-19. The samples were drawn from two sources: the first 160 participants of the ongoing ImmuneRACE study, and over 950 subjects contributed by 6 global collaborators. Sample metadata almost always included a de-identified subject ID, COVID-19 status, age in years and sex. A freely available public database, intended as a resource for researchers studying the immune response to SARS-CoV-2, is where the repertoires were released. Deeply sampled blood TCRbeta repertoires from subjects exposed to, actively infected with, or recovered from COVID-19 were included in the dataset. Where available, HLA class I and class II types were taken from metadata supplied by the sample provider and were not determined by assay-based typing. The material from the prospective study consisted of cDNA or gDNA derived from T cells, B-cell-depleted T cells, or PBMCs.

At the junction V is shortened by 1 base and J by 0 bases, with 9 bases in between. The CDR3 starts with the cysteine, ends with the phenylalanine, and has 16 residues. The only DNA kept is the CDR3, 48 bases in frame from the first base. Via the germline V gene (reference sequence), CDR1 is SEHNR and CDR2 FQNEAQ. The collaborating institutions used their own protocols to collect whole blood in K2EDTA tubes. For TCRbeta analysis, collaborator samples were shipped as frozen whole blood, as isolated PBMCs, or as DNA extracted from either sample type. The sample holds one count of this clone. Its antigen is unknown. It has no much larger one-base neighbor in the sample; base qualities were not kept. The immunoSEQ Assay, a bias-controlled multiplex PCR, was used to amplify TCRbeta CDR3 regions from genomic DNA. The authors processed their data as follows. Within the assay, amplification of reference gene primers was used to estimate how many nucleated cells each sample contained. To quantify the absolute abundance of each unique TCRbeta CDR3 rearrangement, sequence reads were collapsed and filtered. Productive Simpson clonality was computed per sample as the square root of Simpson's diversity index over productive rearrangements. The immuneACCESS repertoire file appears here via TCRdb, limited to in-frame rearrangements. These files lack a portion of the clones; in checked studies, under half of the deficit traces to unresolved V genes, and the cause of the others is not known. That table gives V, J and clone size, and the DNA gave D and trimming. This sample is represented by over 200,000 clones; roughly 77% of them were singletons. The ten largest clones represent about 3% of the sample.

What the study reported, not specific to this receptor: The amount of clinical and demographic metadata varied by source and participant and was provided uncurated.

Rearrangement joined TRBV7-9 to TRBJ1-4; no D gene can be assigned with confidence. The sequencing input was peripheral blood. The receptor was derived from a woman aged 80 or over with acute or convalescent COVID-19. The CDR3: CASSLDLTATNEKLFF. The DNA is TGTGCCAGCAGCTTAGATCTCACAGCAACTAATGAAAAACTGTTTTTT.